One and the same sample provided the 30 T cell receptor beta chains below, sequenced in a study of human thymus T cells (dated by TCRdb to about 2020). Thymus tissue was collected as surgical resects that were removed during corrective cardiac surgery. Receptor amplification or capture employed the immunoSEQ multiplex PCR assay. TCRdb took over this immuneACCESS table, retaining in-frame rearrangements with V and J assigned. Such tables are incomplete; in checked studies, under half of the missing clones stem from an unresolved V gene, and the remainder is unexplained. For this sample there are about 78,000 clones; roughly 97% appear just once. Just over 0.03% of the sample comes from the top ten. The sequencing sample was made of thymus tissue. Every receptor here comes from a boy under two years old with a congenital heart defect but otherwise immunologically healthy.

The chain joins TRBV5-1 to TRBJ2-6; the D gene could be TRBD1 or TRBD2 (6 bases each). V lost 0 bases, J lost 0 bases, and 13 bases lay in between. Germline CDR1 SGHRS, CDR2 YFSETQ. The CDR3 loop spans 18 amino acids. The CDR3 nucleotides are TGCGCCAGCAGCTTGGAACAGGGAGGCCTCTCTGGGGCCAACGTCCTGACTTTC. This gives the protein CASSLEQGGLSGANVLTF.

The chain is built from TRBV5-4 and TRBJ1-1; 8 nucleotides match TRBD1. This CDR3 contains 16 residues. Germline-derived CDR1 and CDR2 are SGHNT and YYREEE (reference sequence). The V gene end was trimmed by 3 bases and the J gene end by 2 bases; junction bases not matched to a gene: 9. The CDR3 bases are TGTGCCAGCAGCTCCAAACCCAGGGGGCCCAACACTGAAGCTTTCTTT. It yields the protein CASSSKPRGPNTEAFF.

The rearrangement joins TRBV30 to TRBJ2-2; a weak D match, TRBD1 (6 bases). There are 14 residues in the CDR3. V dropped 4 bases and J dropped 5 bases, with 14 bases sitting between them. Looked up from germline, CDR1 is GTSNPN and CDR2 is SVGIG (reference sequence). DNA of the CDR3: TGTGCCTGGAAGGGGGTGGGACCGACCGGGGAGCTGTTTTTT. Amino acid sequence: CAWKGVGPTGELFF.

V and J are TRBV21-1 and TRBJ2-3. TRBV21-1 counts as a pseudogene. This CDR3 contains 12 residues. The CDR3 sequence is CASSNSTDTQYF. In DNA form, the CDR3 reads TGTGCCAGCAGCAACAGCACAGATACGCAGTATTTT.

The genes are TRBV5-1 and TRBJ2-3, with D perhaps TRBD2 (5 bases). Germline CDR1 is SGHRS and CDR2 is YFSETQ. This CDR3 is built from 18 residues. V gave up 0 bases and J gave up 0 bases, with 17 bases separating them. The CDR3 region is CASSLEGDTFSSTDTQYF. Written as DNA, the CDR3 is TGCGCCAGCAGCTTGGAGGGAGACACTTTCTCTAGCACAGATACGCAGTATTTT.

The table lists this clone with a count of one. The rearrangement uses TRBV6-4 and TRBJ2-3, with 13 bases fitting TRBD2. V shed 0 bases and J 4 bases; nucleotides not matched to a gene: 4. Germline values: CDR1 MRHNA, CDR2 SNTAGT. This CDR3 is 17 amino acids long. The CDR3 protein is CASSDSSGTSGADTQYF. As DNA, the CDR3 is TGTGCCAGCAGTGACTCGAGTGGGACTAGCGGGGCAGATACGCAGTATTTT.

This clone was seen once. The rearrangement uses TRBV6-6 and TRBJ2-7; the D gene is possibly TRBD2 (6 bases). Trimming removed 2 bases at V and 4 bases at J, with 18 bases between. Per germline, CDR1 MNHNY and CDR2 SVGAGI (reference sequence). CDR3 length equals 16 residues. The CDR3 sequence is CASSYRGGQIGYEQYF. The DNA of the CDR3 is TGTGCCAGCAGTTACCGTGGAGGGCAGATTGGGTACGAGCAGTACTTC.

The V gene is TRBV28, the J gene TRBJ2-5; no reliable D call. V was trimmed by 7 bases and J by 2 bases, leaving 17 bases between them. The CDR3 spans 15 residues. Per the germline V gene, CDR1 is MDHEN and CDR2 is SYDVKM. CDR3 in DNA: TGTGCCAGCAATACCTTTGACGGATTTCAAGAGACCCAGTACTTC. It is translated as CASNTFDGFQETQYF. The whole variable domain, filled in from reference TRBV28 and TRBJ2-5, reads DVKVTQSSRYLVKRTGEKVFLECVQDMDHENMFWYRQDPGLGLRLIYFSYDVKMKEKGDIPEGYSVSREKKERFSLILESASTNQTSMYLCASNTFDGFQETQYFGPGTRLLVL.

The chain is built from TRBV9 and TRBJ2-1; perhaps TRBD2 as D (9 bases). There are 20 residues in the CDR3. V was clipped by 3 bases and J by 4 bases, with 29 bases between them. Germline V gene lookup returns CDR1 SGDLS and CDR2 YYNGEE. The chain's CDR3 is CASSGSGTGQVAGGYNEQFF. The CDR3 DNA follows: TGTGCCAGCAGCGGATCCGGGACAGGCCAGGTCGCGGGAGGGTACAATGAGCAGTTCTTC.

This chain joins TRBV2 and TRBJ1-5, with TRBD1 matching 9 bases. There are 17 residues in the CDR3. CDR1 SNHLY and CDR2 FYNNEI come from the germline V gene. J was trimmed by 6 bases and V by 1 base; bases with no gene match: 10. The CDR3 DNA follows: TGTGCCAGCAGTGAAGAGGGACAGGGTAGGGAAGGTCAGCCCCAGCATTTT. Amino acid sequence: CASSEEGQGREGQPQHF.

The chain links TRBV9 to TRBJ1-3, with a tentative D call TRBD1 (6 bases). CDR1 and CDR2 (germline): SGDLS, YYNGEE. The V end was cut by 4 bases, the J end by 2 bases, with 16 bases between. The CDR3 sequence is 16 residues long. CDR3 residues: CASSPRGGVPGNTIYF. The DNA of the CDR3 is TGTGCCAGCAGCCCCCGAGGGGGGGTTCCTGGAAACACCATATATTTT.

The J gene is TRBJ1-3, the V gene TRBV19, with TRBD1 as a possible D gene (5 bases). CDR1 is LNHDA, CDR2 SQIVND, per germline (reference sequence). The CDR3 loop spans 15 amino acids. The germline V and J ends were trimmed by 7 bases and 0 bases, with 13 bases remaining between them. CDR3 nucleotides: TGTGCCAGTACCCTTGGGGGTAGCTCTGGAAACACCATATATTTT. Translating gives CASTLGGSSGNTIYF.

V and J are TRBV5-1 and TRBJ2-6, with D possibly being TRBD2 (5 bases). The CDR3 runs 20 residues. Germline V CDR1 and CDR2: SGHRS, YFSETQ. Trimming removed 0 bases at V and 0 bases at J, with 19 bases between. For the CDR3, the DNA is TGCGCCAGCAGCTTGGGAGTCTGTCCAAGGGAGAGCTCTGGGGCCAACGTCCTGACTTTC. This codes for CASSLGVCPRESSGANVLTF.

The chain combines TRBV20-1 with TRBJ1-1, with TRBD1 as a possible D gene (6 bases). Trimming removed 5 bases at V and 10 bases at J, with 14 bases between. CDR3 length equals 11 residues. Germline loops: CDR1 DFQATT, CDR2 SNEGSKA (reference sequence). The CDR3 bases are TGCAGTGCTCAGGGGCGGGGGGCAGCTTTCTTT. The encoded protein is CSAQGRGAAFF.

This chain uses TRBV6-4 with TRBJ1-5; the D gene is possibly TRBD1 (6 bases). Germline V gene sequence: CDR1 MRHNA, CDR2 SNTAGT. Trimming removed 3 bases from V and 4 bases from J, with 22 bases in between. The CDR3 extends over 18 amino acids. CDR3: CASSEDSPEECGNQPQHF. DNA for the CDR3: TGTGCCAGCAGTGAGGACAGCCCCGAAGAGTGTGGGAATCAGCCCCAGCATTTT.

The chain links TRBV4-3 to TRBJ1-2; the match to TRBD1 covers 7 bases. V gave up 0 bases and J gave up 5 bases; unmatched junction bases: 6. CDR1 and CDR2 from the germline V gene are LGHNA and YSLEER. This CDR3 spans 15 amino acids. CDR3 protein: CASSQEDREGYGYTF. CDR3 in DNA: TGCGCCAGCAGCCAAGAAGACAGGGAAGGGTATGGCTACACCTTC.

V and J are TRBV9 and TRBJ2-3; D may correspond to TRBD1 or TRBD2 (6 bases each). V lost 0 bases, J lost 0 bases, and 29 bases lay in between. CDR3 length: 22 residues. Germline lookup yields CDR1 SGDLS and CDR2 YYNGEE. CDR3 DNA: TGTGCCAGCAGCGTAGCCGGCACGCGGAAGACTAGGGGGGCCTCTAGCACAGATACGCAGTATTTT. Translated, it gives CASSVAGTRKTRGASSTDTQYF.

This clone has just one count. The chain links TRBV14 to TRBJ1-1; a weak D match, TRBD1 (5 bases). Germline lookup yields CDR1 SGHDN and CDR2 FVKESK. The CDR3 sequence is 14 residues long. The ends were cut back, 0 bases at V and 6 bases at J, with 11 bases in the middle. The DNA of the CDR3 is TGTGCCAGCAGCCAAGATATCAGGGCCGCTGAAGCTTTCTTT. Its protein product is CASSQDIRAAEAFF.

V usage is TRBV19 and J usage is TRBJ1-5; 9 nucleotides line up with TRBD1. This CDR3 region has 19 residues. The V and J ends lost 5 bases and 1 base, in that order; junction bases with no gene match: 15. Germline V gene data show CDR1 as LNHDA and CDR2 as SQIVND (reference sequence). The CDR3 is CASSPHDRGDPRSNQPQHF. The CDR3 DNA reads as TGTGCCAGTAGTCCGCACGACAGGGGGGACCCTAGGAGCAATCAGCCCCAGCATTTT. Complete variable domain (other parts from reference TRBV19 and TRBJ1-5): DGGITQSPKYLFRKEGQNVTLSCEQNLNHDAMYWYRQDPGQGLRLIYYSQIVNDFQKGDIAEGYSVSREKKESFPLTVTSAQKNPTAFYLCASSPHDRGDPRSNQPQHFGDGTRLSIL.

V is TRBV6-6 and J is TRBJ2-3; 7 bases fit TRBD1. The germline V gene encodes CDR1 MNHNY and CDR2 SVGAGI (reference sequence). This CDR3 contains 15 residues. The J segment lost 3 bases and the V segment lost 5 bases, leaving 8 bases of the junction unmatched. CDR3 protein: CASSKQGDTTDTQYF. For the CDR3, the DNA is TGTGCCAGCAGTAAGCAGGGGGACACGACAGATACGCAGTATTTT.

The chain joins TRBV2 to TRBJ2-7, with 9 bases that match TRBD1. CDR3 length: 17 residues. The V gene's germline CDR1 is SNHLY and CDR2 FYNNEI. Losses at the gene ends were 2 bases for V and 4 bases for J; bases not matched to a gene: 12. CDR3 nucleotides: TGTGCCAGCAGTGAATGGCCCGGGACAGGGCGGCAATACGAGCAGTACTTC. Translating it yields CASSEWPGTGRQYEQYF.

The J gene is TRBJ2-1, the V gene TRBV27, with TRBD2 matching 9 bases. Germline values: CDR1 MNHEY, CDR2 SMNVEV (reference sequence). Losses at the gene ends were 7 bases for V and 0 bases for J; bases not matched to a gene: 4. This CDR3 region has 15 residues. This CDR3 reads CASTFSGSSYNEQFF. In DNA, the CDR3 is TGTGCCAGCACTTTTAGCGGGAGCTCCTACAATGAGCAGTTCTTC.

This clone was detected only once. V gene TRBV27 combines with J gene TRBJ2-2, with D possibly being TRBD2 (7 bases). The CDR3 runs 12 residues. Germline V gene data show CDR1 as MNHEY and CDR2 as SMNVEV (reference sequence). CDR3 sequence reads: CAGGRVTGELFF. The CDR3 DNA is TGTGCAGGGGGGAGGGTAACCGGGGAGCTGTTTTTT.

This chain connects TRBV19 to TRBJ1-1, with a tentative D call TRBD1 (5 bases). In germline, CDR1 is LNHDA, CDR2 SQIVND (reference sequence). Trimming shortened V by 3 bases and J by 2 bases, and 19 bases separated the two germline ends. The CDR3 is made up of 17 amino acids. In DNA form, the CDR3 reads TGTGCCAGTAGTATTAGAAGGGGCGCGGGCCCTAACACTGAAGCTTTCTTT. Translating it yields CASSIRRGAGPNTEAFF.

The chain carries TRBV2 and TRBJ2-5, with no clear D. Germline V gene data show CDR1 as SNHLY and CDR2 as FYNNEI. Trimming took 6 bases from V and 7 from J, leaving 3 bases between them. The CDR3 length is 9 residues. This CDR3 reads CASRPTQYF. In DNA, the CDR3 is TGTGCCAGCAGACCGACCCAGTACTTC.

The V gene is TRBV19, the J gene TRBJ1-1; D might be TRBD1 (5 bases). V lost 6 bases and J lost 2, with 19 bases in between. Germline loops: CDR1 LNHDA, CDR2 SQIVND (reference sequence). The CDR3 runs 16 residues. CDR3 sequence: CASRRLWWDLNTEAFF. The DNA of the CDR3 is TGTGCCAGTAGGCGCCTGTGGTGGGACCTCAACACTGAAGCTTTCTTT.

This clone was seen just once. The chain links TRBV5-4 to TRBJ1-2; weak D call: TRBD1 (5 bases). CDR1 SGHNT and CDR2 YYREEE come from the germline V gene (reference sequence). The CDR3 length is 14 residues. Trimming shortened V by 1 base and J by 7 bases, and 14 bases separated the two germline ends. The DNA for the CDR3 is TGTGCCAGCAGCTTGATATCCGCGGGGGGTGGCTACACCTTC. Translation: CASSLISAGGGYTF.

This sequence joins TRBV19 and TRBJ2-2, with 8 bases aligning to TRBD1. CDR3 length equals 19 residues. Germline CDR1 reads LNHDA; CDR2 reads SQIVND (reference sequence). Trimming at V came to 10 bases and at J to 3 bases, leaving 22 bases not matched to a gene. CDR3: CATGIVVSGQGRDTGELFF. The CDR3 nucleotides are TGTGCCACCGGAATAGTTGTTAGCGGACAGGGTAGAGACACCGGGGAGCTGTTTTTT.

The chain joins TRBV19 to TRBJ2-2, with TRBD1 matching 10 bases. From germline, CDR1 is LNHDA and CDR2 SQIVND (reference sequence). The CDR3 extends over 18 amino acids. Losses at the gene ends were 5 bases for V and 7 bases for J; bases not matched to a gene: 16. CDR3 in amino acids: CASSPQKNRDRGDGELFF. The CDR3 DNA follows: TGTGCCAGTAGTCCGCAGAAAAACCGGGACAGGGGAGACGGGGAGCTGTTTTTT. The full variable domain, in which reference TRBV19 and TRBJ2-2 provide the parts outside the CDR3, is DGGITQSPKYLFRKEGQNVTLSCEQNLNHDAMYWYRQDPGQGLRLIYYSQIVNDFQKGDIAEGYSVSREKKESFPLTVTSAQKNPTAFYLCASSPQKNRDRGDGELFFGEGSRLTVL.

This chain connects TRBV11-3 to TRBJ2-1; TRBD2 aligns across 8 bases. The V gene end was trimmed by 5 bases and the J gene end by 6 bases; junction bases not matched to a gene: 6. Germline V CDR1 and CDR2: SGHNT, YENEEA. There are 14 residues in the CDR3. In DNA form, the CDR3 reads TGTGCCAGCAGCCGGGCTAGCGGGTCCAATGAGCAGTTCTTC. Translation: CASSRASGSNEQFF.